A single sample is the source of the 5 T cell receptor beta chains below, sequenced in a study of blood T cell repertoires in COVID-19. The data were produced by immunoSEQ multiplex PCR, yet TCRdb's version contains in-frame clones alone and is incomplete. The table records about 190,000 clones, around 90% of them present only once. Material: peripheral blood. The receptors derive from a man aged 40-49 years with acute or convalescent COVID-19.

CDR3 coding DNA: TGTGCCAGCAGTTACGCGCGGGGACGCACAGATACGCAGTATTTT. This gives the protein CASSYARGRTDTQYF. The chain links TRBV6-5 to TRBJ2-3; tentative D call: TRBD2 (6 bases). V was clipped by 2 bases and J by 1 base, with 10 bases between them. CDR1 is MNHEY and CDR2 is SVGAGI in the germline V gene. The CDR3 is made up of 15 amino acids.

CDR3 coding DNA: TGTGCCAGCAGTACTAGCGGGGGCTACGAGCAGTACTTC. This encodes CASSTSGGYEQYF. The rearrangement joins TRBV27 to TRBJ2-7; TRBD2 matches at 11 bases. V lost 5 bases and J lost 3; bases outside the gene matches: 0. Germline V gene data show CDR1 as MNHEY and CDR2 as SMNVEV (reference sequence). The CDR3 is made up of 13 amino acids.

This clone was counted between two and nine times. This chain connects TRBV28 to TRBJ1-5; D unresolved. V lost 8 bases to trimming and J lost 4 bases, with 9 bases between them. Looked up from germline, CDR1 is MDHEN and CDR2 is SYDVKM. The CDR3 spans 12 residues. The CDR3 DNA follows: TGTGCCAGCGCTGGCCCGAATCAGCCCCAGCATTTT. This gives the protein CASAGPNQPQHF.

CDR3: CASSLGGTGYNEQFF. CDR3 DNA sequence: TGCGCCAGCAGCTTGGGTGGGACAGGTTACAATGAGCAGTTCTTC. This chain joins TRBV5-1 and TRBJ2-1; 8 nucleotides agree with TRBD1. Unmatched junction bases numbered 3, after V lost 0 bases and J lost 4 bases. CDR3 length equals 15 residues. Germline V lookup: CDR1 SGHRS, CDR2 YFSETQ.

The CDR3 DNA follows: TGTGCCTGGAGTGTACGGGGGGCGACAGATACGCAGTATTTT. As protein: CAWSVRGATDTQYF. The chain is built from TRBV30 and TRBJ2-3; tentative D call: TRBD2 (7 bases). This CDR3 contains 14 residues. Germline CDR1 and CDR2: GTSNPN and SVGIG (reference sequence). V was trimmed by 0 bases and J by 3 bases, leaving 10 bases between them.